This TCR beta chain was profiled in a study of graft-versus-host responses after intestinal transplantation. The wider study: Anti-thymocyte globulin was used for induction in all recipients, who then took tacrolimus and steroids for roughly three years.

Repertoires were generated with immunoSEQ multiplex PCR, while TCRdb's copy carries only in-frame clones and drops some. The repertoire holds 9,800 or so clones, 78% seen once, with 24% in the top ten. J was trimmed by 7 bases and V by 6 bases; bases with no gene match: 5. Germline CDR1 and CDR2: MNHNS and SASEGT. The length of the CDR3 is 13 residues. Graft-derived tissue was subjected to processing to liberate intraepithelial and lamina propria lymphocytes. The origin of this receptor is a human patient who received an intestinal transplant, so some T cells may come from the graft donor. The chain uses TRBV6-1 and TRBJ1-2; TRBD1 matches at 10 bases. Here the sequenced sample was ileum tissue, taken less than 550 days after intestinal transplant. CDR3 sequence: CASSPTGGFGYTF. The DNA of the CDR3 is TGTGCCAGCAGCCCGACAGGGGGCTTTGGCTACACCTTC.